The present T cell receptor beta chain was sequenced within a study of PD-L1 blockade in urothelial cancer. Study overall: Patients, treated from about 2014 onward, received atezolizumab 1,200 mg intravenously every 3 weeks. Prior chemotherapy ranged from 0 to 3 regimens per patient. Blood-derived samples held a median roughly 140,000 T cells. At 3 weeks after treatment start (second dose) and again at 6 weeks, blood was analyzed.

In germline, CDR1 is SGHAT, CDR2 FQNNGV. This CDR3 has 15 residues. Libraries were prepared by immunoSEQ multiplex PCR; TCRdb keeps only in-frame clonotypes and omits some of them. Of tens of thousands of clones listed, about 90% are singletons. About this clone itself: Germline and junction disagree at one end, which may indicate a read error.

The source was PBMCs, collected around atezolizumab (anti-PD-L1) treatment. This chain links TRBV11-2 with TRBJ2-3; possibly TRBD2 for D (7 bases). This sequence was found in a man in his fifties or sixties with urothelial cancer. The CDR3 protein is CASSLDGGGSDTQYF. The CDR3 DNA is TGTGCCAGCAGCCTAGATGGCGGGGGCTCAGATACGCAGTATTTT.